A single sample gave rise to the 12 T cell receptor beta chains below, sequenced in a study of tumor-infiltrating lymphocytes in primary liver carcinoma. Using a constant-region primer together with ProtoScript II reverse transcriptase, TCR beta cDNA was made from 500 to 650 ng of total RNA. Three nested multiplex PCR rounds, a slightly modified ARM-PCR, produced the libraries for TCR beta. The study ran its first two PCR rounds for roughly 11 cycles each, using TRBV1-TRBV30 forward primers and a C-beta reverse primer. MiXCR, run by TCRdb on the multiplex PCR reads, gives a single entry per CDR3 protein. The sample records 20,000 to 30,000 distinct CDR3 sequences, nearly 80% being singletons. Unsorted bulk tissue of roughly 18-32 mg yielded co-extracted RNA and DNA. The sequencing sample was made of liver tumor tissue from sampling region 3. The subset: tumor region T3, left-lateral pole. Receptors were obtained from a man aged 35 to 55 with primary liver carcinoma and hepatitis B virus infection.

The sample holds one count of this clonotype. No DNA is shown, since the ends of the CDR3 on it are uncertain; the CDR3 is the one TCRdb lists. The rearrangement links TRBV4-2 to TRBJ2-2; the table names TRBD1, a call not compared with the DNA. The CDR3 contains 14 residues when both ends are counted. Germline CDR1 is LGHNA and CDR2 is YNFKEQ. The CDR3 here is CASGTGGYTGSCFF.

With respect to this clonotype: Just one base apart from a much larger clone, this may be a read error. The V call is TRBV7-3, the J call TRBJ2-1; D is uncertain. V lost 2 bases to trimming and J lost 0 bases, with 11 bases between them. Germline-derived CDR1 and CDR2 are SGHTA and FQGTGA. This CDR3 is 16 amino acids long. The CDR3 sequence: CASSLVGSSSYNEQFF. CDR3 DNA: TGTGCCAGCAGCTTAGTGGGTTCGAGCTCCTACAATGAGCAGTTCTTC.

This clonotype was seen once. The rearrangement joins TRBV10-3 to TRBJ1-5, with D hard to call. Trimming took 0 bases from V and 9 from J, leaving 12 bases between them. The germline CDR1 and CDR2 sequences are ENHRY and SYGVKD. The CDR3 is 14 residues long. The CDR3 sequence is CAISESRQYLPQHF. The DNA for the CDR3 is TGTGCCATCAGTGAGTCTCGGCAGTATCTGCCCCAGCATTTT.

About this clonotype itself: The junction shows a germline mismatch at one end, possibly a read error. The chain links TRBV4-3 to TRBJ2-7; 16 bases line up with TRBD2. CDR3 length: 18 amino acids. The germline gives CDR1 LGHNA, CDR2 YSLEER. CDR3 sequence (DNA): TGTGCCAGCAGTGGAAAACCGGGACTAGCGGGAGGGCCACGCGAACTGTACTTC. As protein: CASSGKPGLAGGPRELYF.

Points on this clonotype: Given the absence of the conserved phenylalanine or tryptophan at the CDR3 end, a read error is likely. Because the CDR3's place on the DNA is in doubt, the DNA is left out and the CDR3 is given as listed by TCRdb. The CDR3 loop reads CASSIGIGGPHERYY. The chain is built from TRBV12-3 or TRBV12-4 and TRBJ2-7; the table assigns TRBD2, which was not confirmed against the DNA. The CDR3 spans 15 residues, counting both ends.

Note on this clonotype: As the CDR3 is not closed by the conserved phenylalanine or tryptophan, this likely results from a read error. CDR3 nucleotides: TGCGCCAGCAGCTTGGCCGGACAGGGGATCCGAGAGACCCAGTACCTC. Its translation: CASSLAGQGIRETQYL. This chain links TRBV5-1 with TRBJ2-5, with 9 positions matching TRBD1. Trimming took 0 bases from V and 4 from J; bases not matched to a gene: 7. The CDR3 sequence is 16 residues long. The germline V gene has CDR1 SGHRS and CDR2 YFSETQ.

As for this clonotype: No conserved phenylalanine or tryptophan ends this CDR3, so it is likely a read error. V is TRBV12-3 or TRBV12-4 and J is TRBJ2-5; TRBD2 agrees at 10 bases. CDR3 length: 13 amino acids. V shed 7 bases and J 4 bases; nucleotides not matched to a gene: 3. For the CDR3, the DNA is TGTGCCAGCAACCGACTAGCGGGAGAGACCCAGTACTTG. This codes for CASNRLAGETQYL.

About this clonotype itself: One end of the junction varies from germline; a read error may be responsible. The chain carries TRBV30 and TRBJ1-2; TRBD1 agrees at 12 bases. Germline loops: CDR1 GTSNPN, CDR2 SVGIG (reference sequence). The CDR3 runs 18 residues. The CDR3 DNA follows: TGTGTCTGGAGGACCCTCGGGACAGGGGGCATCGTAGGGTATGGCTATACCTTC. It yields the protein CVWRTLGTGGIVGYGYTF.

In regard to this clonotype: Compared with germline, one end of the junction differs, possibly owing to a read error. The rearrangement joins TRBV12-3 or TRBV12-4 to TRBJ1-3; a possible D gene is TRBD1 (6 bases). This CDR3 has 14 amino acids. Here the CDR3 reads CGSGPHREGNTIYF. In DNA form, the CDR3 reads TGTGGCAGCGGTCCGCACAGGGAAGGAAACACCATATATTTT.

This clonotype was observed a single time. One end of the junction is discordant with germline, which a read error may explain. This chain joins TRBV29-1 and TRBJ2-2, with D perhaps being TRBD1 or TRBD2 (6 bases each). CDR3 length: 14 residues. Germline V CDR1 and CDR2: SQVTM, ANQGSEA. The CDR3 DNA follows: TGCAGAATTCGGGACAATAGGATCACCGGGGGGCTGTTTTTT. Its translation is CRIRDNRITGGLFF.

This clonotype was seen more than once but under ten times. A much larger clone differs by one base, so this may be a read error. This chain joins TRBV11-2 and TRBJ1-4, with D possibly matching TRBD1 (5 bases). This CDR3 is built from 14 residues. Trimming removed 1 base from V and 8 bases from J, with 11 bases in between. CDR1 is SGHAT, CDR2 FQNNGV, per germline. The CDR3 nucleotides are TGTGCCAGCAGCTTAGTGGTTGGGGACGAAAAACTGTTTTTT. The encoded protein is CASSLVVGDEKLFF.

Of note for this clonotype: The CDR3 ends on some other residue instead of the conserved phenylalanine or tryptophan, so this is likely a read error. Because the CDR3's place on the DNA is in doubt, the DNA is left out and the CDR3 is given as listed by TCRdb. This chain uses TRBV29-1 with TRBJ2-1. Germline-derived CDR1 and CDR2 are SQVTM and ANQGSEA. The CDR3 length equals 10 residues, ends included. The CDR3 sequence: CSVYRNEQSC.